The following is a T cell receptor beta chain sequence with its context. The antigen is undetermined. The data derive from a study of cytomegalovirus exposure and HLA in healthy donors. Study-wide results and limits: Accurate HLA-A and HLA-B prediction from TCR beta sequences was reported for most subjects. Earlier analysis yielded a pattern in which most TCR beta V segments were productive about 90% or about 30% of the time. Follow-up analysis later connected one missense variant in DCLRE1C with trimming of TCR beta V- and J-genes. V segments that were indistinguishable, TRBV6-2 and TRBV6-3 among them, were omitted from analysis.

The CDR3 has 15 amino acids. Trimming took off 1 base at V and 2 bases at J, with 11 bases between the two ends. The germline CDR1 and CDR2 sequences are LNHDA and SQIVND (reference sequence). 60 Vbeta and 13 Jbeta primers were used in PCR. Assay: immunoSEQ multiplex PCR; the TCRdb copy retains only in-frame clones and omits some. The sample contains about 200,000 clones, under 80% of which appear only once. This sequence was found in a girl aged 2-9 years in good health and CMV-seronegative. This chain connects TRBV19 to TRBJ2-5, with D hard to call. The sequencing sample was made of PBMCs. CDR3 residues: CASSIGGQLQETQYF. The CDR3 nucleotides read TGTGCCAGTAGTATAGGAGGCCAGTTACAAGAGACCCAGTACTTC.